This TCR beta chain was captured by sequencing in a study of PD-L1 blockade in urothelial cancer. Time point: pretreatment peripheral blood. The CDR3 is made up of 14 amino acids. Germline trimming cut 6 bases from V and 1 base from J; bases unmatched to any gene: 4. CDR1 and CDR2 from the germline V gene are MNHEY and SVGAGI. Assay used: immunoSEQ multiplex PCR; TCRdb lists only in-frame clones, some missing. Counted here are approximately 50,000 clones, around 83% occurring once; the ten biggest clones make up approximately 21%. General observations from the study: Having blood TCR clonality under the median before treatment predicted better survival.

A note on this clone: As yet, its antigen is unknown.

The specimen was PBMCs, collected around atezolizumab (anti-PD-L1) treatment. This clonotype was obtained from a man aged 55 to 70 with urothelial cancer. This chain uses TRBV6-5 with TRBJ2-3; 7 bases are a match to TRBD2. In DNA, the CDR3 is TGTGCCAGCAGCCTCGGACTAGGCACAGATACGCAGTATTTT. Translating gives CASSLGLGTDTQYF.